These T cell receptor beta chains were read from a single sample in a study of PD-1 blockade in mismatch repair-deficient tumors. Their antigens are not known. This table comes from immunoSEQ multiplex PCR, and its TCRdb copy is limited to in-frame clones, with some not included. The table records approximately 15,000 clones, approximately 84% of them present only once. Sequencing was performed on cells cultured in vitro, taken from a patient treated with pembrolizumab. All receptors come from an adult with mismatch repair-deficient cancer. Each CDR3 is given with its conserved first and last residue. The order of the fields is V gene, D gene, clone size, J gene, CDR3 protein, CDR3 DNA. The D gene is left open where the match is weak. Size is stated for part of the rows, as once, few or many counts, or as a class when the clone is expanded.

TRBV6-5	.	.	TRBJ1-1	CASTNGGGTNTEAFF	TGTGCCAGCACCAACGGAGGGGGTACGAACACTGAAGCTTTCTTT
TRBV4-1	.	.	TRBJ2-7	CASSHSVELGYEQYF	TGCGCCAGCAGCCATTCAGTGGAGCTCGGGTACGAGCAGTACTTC
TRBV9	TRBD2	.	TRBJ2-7	CASSTPGASGSSEQYF	TGTGCCAGCAGCACACCCGGGGCTAGCGGGAGTAGCGAGCAGTACTTC
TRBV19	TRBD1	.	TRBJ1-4	CASSDRVGEKLFF	TGTGCCAGTAGTGACAGGGTGGGAGAAAAACTGTTTTTT
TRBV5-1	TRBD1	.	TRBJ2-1	CASSTYRGPPINEQFF	TGCGCCAGCAGCACCTACAGGGGCCCCCCCATCAATGAGCAGTTCTTC
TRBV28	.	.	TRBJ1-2	CASSGIPYGYTF	TGTGCCAGCAGTGGCATACCCTATGGCTACACCTTC
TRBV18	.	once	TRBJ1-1	CASSPRELEGGTEAFF	TGTGCCAGCTCACCAAGGGAACTGGAAGGGGGGACTGAAGCTTTCTTT
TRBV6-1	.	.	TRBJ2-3	CASSVSGPHSTTDTQYF	TGTGCCAGCAGTGTATCCGGGCCGCACAGTACCACAGATACGCAGTATTTT
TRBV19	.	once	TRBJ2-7	CASSIYGGFDEQYF	TGTGCCAGTAGTATTTATGGGGGGTTCGACGAGCAGTACTTC
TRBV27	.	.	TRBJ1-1	CASSFHRAHEAFF	TGTGCCAGCAGTTTCCATCGAGCCCATGAAGCTTTCTTT
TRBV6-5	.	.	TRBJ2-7	CASSYTRGGGYEQYF	TGTGCCAGCAGTTACACCCGGGGAGGGGGCTACGAGCAGTACTTC
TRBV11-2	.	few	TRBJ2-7	CASSWGPEQYF	TGTGCCAGCAGCTGGGGACCCGAGCAGTACTTC
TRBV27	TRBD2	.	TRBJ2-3	CASSLQLAGTDTQYF	TGTGCCAGCAGTTTACAGCTAGCGGGTACTGATACGCAGTATTTT
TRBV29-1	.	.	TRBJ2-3	CSVVGPSFTDTQYF	TGCAGCGTTGTTGGGCCTTCCTTCACAGATACGCAGTATTTT
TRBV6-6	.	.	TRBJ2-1	CASTEGLYNEQFF	TGTGCCAGCACCGAGGGTCTCTACAATGAGCAGTTCTTC
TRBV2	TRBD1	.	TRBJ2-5	CASSVLGTGEETQYF	TGTGCCAGCAGTGTACTCGGGACAGGGGAAGAGACCCAGTACTTC
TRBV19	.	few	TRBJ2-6	CASRQLSSGANVLTF	TGTGCCAGTAGACAGCTTAGCTCTGGGGCCAACGTCCTGACTTTC
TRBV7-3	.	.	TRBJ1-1	CASSFLMNTEAFF	TGTGCCAGCAGCTTTCTGATGAACACTGAAGCTTTCTTT
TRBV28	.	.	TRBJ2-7	CASSLAGTQSYEQYF	TGTGCCAGCAGTTTGGCGGGAACCCAATCCTACGAGCAGTACTTC
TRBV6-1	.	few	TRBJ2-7	CASSDGASASYEQYF	TGTGCCAGCAGTGACGGGGCTAGCGCCTCCTACGAGCAGTACTTC
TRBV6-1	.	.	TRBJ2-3	CASTLTGDTQYF	TGTGCCAGCACCCTCACCGGAGATACGCAGTATTTT
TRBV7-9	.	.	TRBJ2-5	CASSSAAGIGVRETQYF	TGTGCCAGCAGCTCGGCGGCAGGGATAGGTGTAAGAGAGACCCAGTACTTC
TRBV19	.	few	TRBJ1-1	CASYTGGLNTEAFF	TGTGCCTCATACACCGGGGGGCTGAACACTGAAGCTTTCTTT
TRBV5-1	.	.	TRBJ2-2	CASSGRSNTGELFF	TGCGCCAGCAGTGGTCGGTCGAACACCGGGGAGCTGTTTTTT
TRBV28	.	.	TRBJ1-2	CASSKTGHGYTF	TGTGCCAGCAGTAAGACAGGTCATGGCTACACCTTC
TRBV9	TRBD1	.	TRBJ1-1	CASSVDRGQETEAFF	TGTGCCAGCAGCGTGGACAGGGGGCAGGAAACTGAAGCTTTCTTT
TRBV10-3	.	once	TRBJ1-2	CAISESRIGYTF	TGTGCCATCAGTGAGTCACGGATTGGCTACACCTTC
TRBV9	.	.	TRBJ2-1	CASSVEELEFMNEQFF	TGTGCCAGCAGCGTAGAGGAGCTTGAATTTATGAATGAGCAGTTCTTC
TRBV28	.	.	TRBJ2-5	CASSAPGRIRETQYF	TGTGCCAGCAGTGCCCCGGGGCGGATTAGGGAGACCCAGTACTTC
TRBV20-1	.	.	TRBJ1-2	CSGGWAEGYTF	TGCAGTGGGGGCTGGGCAGAAGGCTACACCTTC
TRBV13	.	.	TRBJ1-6	CASSQVVGGSSYNSPLHF	TGTGCCAGCAGCCAGGTCGTTGGGGGTAGCTCCTATAATTCACCCCTCCACTTT
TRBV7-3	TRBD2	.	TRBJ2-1	CASSILAGPYNEQFF	TGTGCCAGCAGCATTTTAGCGGGGCCCTACAATGAGCAGTTCTTC
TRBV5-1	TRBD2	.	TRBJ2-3	CASSTTGTSETDTQYF	TGCGCCAGCAGCACAACCGGGACTAGCGAGACAGATACGCAGTATTTT
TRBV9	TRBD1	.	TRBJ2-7	CASSVAGTGTNEQYF	TGTGCCAGCAGCGTAGCCGGGACAGGAACGAACGAGCAGTACTTC
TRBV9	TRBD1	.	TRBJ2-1	CASSESGTGGNEQFF	TGTGCCAGCAGCGAATCCGGGACAGGGGGCAATGAGCAGTTCTTC
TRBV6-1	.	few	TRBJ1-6	CASSEAVTYNSPLHF	TGTGCCAGCAGTGAGGCGGTTACCTATAATTCACCCCTCCACTTT
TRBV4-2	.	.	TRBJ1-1	CASSQGGTSEAFF	TGTGCCAGCAGCCAAGGTGGGACCTCTGAAGCTTTCTTT
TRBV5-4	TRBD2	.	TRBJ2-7	CASSSGLAGVNSQYEQYF	TGTGCCAGCAGCTCCGGACTAGCGGGAGTTAATTCGCAGTACGAGCAGTACTTC
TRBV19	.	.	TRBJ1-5	CASTRTNGPQHF	TGTGCCAGTACACGGACGAATGGGCCCCAGCATTTT
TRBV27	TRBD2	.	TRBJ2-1	CASRRPGLAAEQFF	TGTGCCAGCAGACGCCCGGGACTAGCGGCTGAGCAGTTCTTC
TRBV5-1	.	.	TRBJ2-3	CASRGLALNTDTQYF	TGCGCCAGCAGGGGGCTAGCGCTAAACACAGATACGCAGTATTTT
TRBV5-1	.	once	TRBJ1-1	CASSLNFGAAGNTEAFF	TGCGCCAGCAGCTTGAATTTCGGGGCAGCAGGGAACACTGAAGCTTTCTTT
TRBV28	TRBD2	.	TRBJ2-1	CASIRLAGVGGNEQFF	TGTGCCAGCATCAGACTAGCGGGAGTAGGTGGAAATGAGCAGTTCTTC
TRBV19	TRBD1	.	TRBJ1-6	CASSRGWTGGSSYNSPLHF	TGTGCCAGTAGCCGAGGGTGGACAGGGGGAAGCTCCTATAATTCACCCCTCCACTTT
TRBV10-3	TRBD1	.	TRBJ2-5	CATQGAGETQYF	TGTGCCACCCAGGGGGCGGGAGAGACCCAGTACTTC
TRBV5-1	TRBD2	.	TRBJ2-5	CASSPGLAGVGYQETQYF	TGCGCCAGCAGCCCAGGACTAGCGGGAGTTGGGTACCAAGAGACCCAGTACTTC
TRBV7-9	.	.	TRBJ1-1	CASSSRLPGRLLNTEAFF	TGTGCCAGCAGCTCCCGTTTACCGGGACGCCTTTTGAACACTGAAGCTTTCTTT
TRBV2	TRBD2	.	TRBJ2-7	CASSAASSGRVLSDEQYF	TGTGCCAGCAGTGCGGCGAGTAGCGGGAGAGTGCTATCGGACGAGCAGTACTTC
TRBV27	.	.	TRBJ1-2	CASKAGTISNYGYTF	TGTGCCAGCAAAGCAGGGACAATCTCAAACTATGGCTACACCTTC
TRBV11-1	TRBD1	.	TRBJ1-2	CASSGPTGDGYTF	TGTGCCAGCAGCGGACCGACAGGGGATGGCTACACCTTC
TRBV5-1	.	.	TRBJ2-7	CASSLEGASYEQYF	TGCGCCAGCAGCTTGGAAGGGGCCTCCTACGAGCAGTACTTC
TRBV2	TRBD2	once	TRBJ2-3	CASSSGTNTDTQYF	TGTGCCAGCAGTAGCGGGACTAACACAGATACGCAGTATTTT